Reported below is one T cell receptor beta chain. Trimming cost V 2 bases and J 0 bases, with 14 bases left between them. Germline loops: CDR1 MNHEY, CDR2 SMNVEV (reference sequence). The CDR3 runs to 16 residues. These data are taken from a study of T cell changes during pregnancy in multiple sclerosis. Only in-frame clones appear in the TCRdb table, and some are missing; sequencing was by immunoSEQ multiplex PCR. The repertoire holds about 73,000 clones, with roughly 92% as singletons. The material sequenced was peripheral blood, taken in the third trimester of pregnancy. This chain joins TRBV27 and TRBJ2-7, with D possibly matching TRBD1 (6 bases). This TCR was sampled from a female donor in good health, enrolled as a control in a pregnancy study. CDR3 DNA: TGTGCCAGCAGTTTACTCGCAGGGGTCAACTCCTACGAGCAGTACTTC. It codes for CASSLLAGVNSYEQYF.